The source of this T cell receptor (beta chain) is a study of graft-versus-host responses after intestinal transplantation (dated by TCRdb to about 2021). For the wider study: The transplants that recipients got were multivisceral, liver-intestinal, or isolated intestinal. A cohort of more than 20 intestinal transplant recipients, including one retransplant, was enrolled, and a few patients lacking pretransplant specimens were excluded. All recipients received anti-thymocyte globulin induction followed by maintenance tacrolimus and steroids for around three years. Alloreactive clones were identified by sequencing pre-transplant mixed lymphocyte reaction products and comparing these products with unstimulated pre-transplant donor and recipient T cells. Graft-versus-host and host-versus-graft alloreactive T cell clones were tracked in the graft, circulation and bone marrow after intestinal transplantation using bulk TCR-beta CDR3 sequencing. Donor T cell macrochimerism was defined as a peak of at least 4% donor T cells among recipient peripheral blood mononuclear cells. Rather than being sequenced by the commercial service, samples from a few later patients were sequenced in-house on an Illumina MiSeq and processed with MiXCR.

In the germline V gene, CDR1 corresponds to SGHRS and CDR2 to YFSETQ. V is reduced by 5 bases and J by 1 base, leaving a spacing of 12 bases between them. Including the terminal cysteine and phenylalanine, the CDR3 comprises 15 residues. Kept here is only the CDR3 DNA, which spans 45 bases and is read in frame from base 1. As concerns this clone: Its antigen is unknown. Base qualities are missing; no much larger clone stands one base away.

The protocol used for the library was the immunoSEQ multiplex PCR assay. For most patients, genomic DNA was isolated with the Qiagen DNeasy Blood and Tissue Kit and shipped frozen to Adaptive Biotechnologies for TCR sequencing. Adaptive Biotechnologies carried out high-throughput TCR-beta CDR3 sequencing of genomic DNA for most patients. The authors' analysis ran thus. Adaptive's ImmunoSEQ software supplied the TCR sequencing data for about 18 patients, while MiXCR and VDJtools were used to process a few other patients. CD4 versus CD8 sorting errors were corrected by removing sequences found in both subsets at a frequency ratio below 5:1. CDR3 nucleotide sequences shared by donor and recipient were removed because the origin of these sequences could not be assigned. At least 2-fold expansion over unstimulated cells and a minimum CFSE-low frequency of 0.002% (template counts) or 0.001% (read counts) were required for clones to be classified as alloreactive. Clones were considered mappable if detected in sequenced pre-transplant spleen, lymph node, or MLR CFSE-low populations of the donor or recipient. Cumulative frequency of alloreactive clones was calculated as a percentage of all sequences weighted by copy number. Imported from immuneACCESS, the table was reduced by TCRdb to in-frame sequences with V and J called. These copies leave out some clones; in studies compared against another copy, an unresolved V gene accounts for under half, and the cause of the remainder is not known. The V and J calls and clone size come from that table; D and trimming were worked out from the DNA. The sample table lists approximately 70,000 clones, nearly 85% of them with a count of one. Around 0.37% of the sample lies in the top ten.

Results and caveats for the whole study, not just this receptor: The relatively low number and heterogeneity of intestinal transplant patients limited the conclusions. Early after transplant, declines in HvG clones were associated with peak levels of circulating GvH clones. In patients with donor T cell macrochimerism, the allografts had high GvH to HvG T cell clonal ratios. GvH clones were found in recipient bone marrow, and some of the GvH clones appeared earlier in ileal mucosa or blood, which is consistent with an intestinal mucosal origin.

The label giving this sample's time point can be read as: cells obtained before transplantation from donor or recipient. CD3+CD4+ and CD3+CD8+ populations were FACS-sorted from unstimulated pre-transplant donor and recipient cells taken from spleen or lymph nodes. The TCR comes from a human donor who was the organ donor for an intestinal transplant. Specimen: unstimulated CD4+ T cells sorted from spleen or lymph node cells, collected before transplant. This chain joins TRBV5-1 to TRBJ1-4, with the D segment identity uncertain. For the CDR3, the sequence is CASRIGGLTNEKLFF. DNA sequence: TGCGCCAGCAGGATCGGCGGCTTAACTAATGAAAAACTGTTTTTT.